The clone carrying this T cell receptor (beta chain) was recorded only once. Its antigen is currently unknown. The CDR3 has 13 amino acids. V was cut by 6 bases and J by 1 base, with 10 bases left in between. Assay used: immunoSEQ multiplex PCR; TCRdb lists only in-frame clones, some missing. The data hold about 170,000 clones, with roughly 89% observed a single time. This sample is drawn from a study of T cell responses to AZD1222 COVID-19 vaccine. For the study at large: Timing groups of about 4 and about 12 weeks for second doses were pooled. Notes on the study in general: Targets within unmutated variant regions were reportedly found for nearly half of spike-specific TCRs. Seropositivity was recorded at baseline in only six AZD1222 recipients.

The TCR originated in an adult in good health. This chain joins TRBV12-3 or TRBV12-4 and TRBJ2-7, with TRBD1 as a possible D gene (6 bases). The source was peripheral blood, collected on day 0 of AZD1222 vaccination. This chain's CDR3 is CASRRQASYEQYF. The CDR3, as DNA: TGTGCCAGCAGGCGACAGGCATCCTACGAGCAGTACTTC.